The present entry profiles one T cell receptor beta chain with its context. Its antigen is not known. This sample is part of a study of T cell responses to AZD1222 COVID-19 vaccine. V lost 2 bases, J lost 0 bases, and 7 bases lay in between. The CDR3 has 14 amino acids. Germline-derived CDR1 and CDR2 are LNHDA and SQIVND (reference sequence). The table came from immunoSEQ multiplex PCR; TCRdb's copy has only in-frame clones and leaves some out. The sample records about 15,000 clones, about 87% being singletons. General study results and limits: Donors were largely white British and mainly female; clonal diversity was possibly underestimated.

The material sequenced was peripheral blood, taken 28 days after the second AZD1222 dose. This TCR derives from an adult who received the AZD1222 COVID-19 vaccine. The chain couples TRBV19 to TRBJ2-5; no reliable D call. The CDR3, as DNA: TGTGCCAGTAGTATACGGCAGAACCAAGAGACCCAGTACTTC. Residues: CASSIRQNQETQYF.